Sequencing of this T cell receptor (beta chain) was carried out in a study of shared clonotypes between healthy human individuals. Study details: Each donor had three CD4 naive, three CD4 memory, two CD8 naive and one CD8 memory plate. Whole-study results and caveats: Sampling involved blood alone; tissue repertoires likely differ. Generally, naive subsets came out with larger estimated richness than memory subsets.

Remarks on this clone: Antigen: not known.

Germline V gene lookup returns CDR1 SGDLS and CDR2 YYNGEE. The CDR3 has 16 residues. Trimming at V came to 0 bases and at J to 2 bases, leaving 4 bases not matched to a gene. Investigators divided CD4+ cells into CD45RA+ naive and CD45RA-negative memory subsets. Some clones are missing from TCRdb's copy, which holds only in-frame ones; the method was immunoSEQ multiplex PCR. The sample consists of under 1,900,000 clones, about 98.5% of them appearing once. The gene calls are TRBV9 and TRBJ2-5; 10 positions match TRBD2. The material sequenced was naive CD4+ T cells sorted from blood. The subset here: CD45RA+ positively selected. This sequence was found in a young man in good health. Here the CDR3 reads CASSVASGGGQETQYF. CDR3 nucleotides: TGTGCCAGCAGCGTAGCGAGCGGGGGGGGACAAGAGACCCAGTACTTC.